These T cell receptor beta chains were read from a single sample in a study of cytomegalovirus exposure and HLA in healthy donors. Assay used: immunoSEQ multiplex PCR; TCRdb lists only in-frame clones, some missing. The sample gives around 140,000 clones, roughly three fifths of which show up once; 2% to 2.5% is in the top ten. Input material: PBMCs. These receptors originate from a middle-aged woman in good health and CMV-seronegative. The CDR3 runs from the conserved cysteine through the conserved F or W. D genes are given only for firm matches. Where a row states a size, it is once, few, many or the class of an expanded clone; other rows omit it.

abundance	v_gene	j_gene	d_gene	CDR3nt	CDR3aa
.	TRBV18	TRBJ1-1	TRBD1	TGTGCCAGCTCACCAAACAGGGGGAACACTGAAGCTTTCTTT	CASSPNRGNTEAFF
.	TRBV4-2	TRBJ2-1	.	TGTGCCAGCAGCCAGATTCGGGGACTGGCCTCCTACAATGAGCAGTTCTTC	CASSQIRGLASYNEQFF
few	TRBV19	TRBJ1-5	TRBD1	TGTGCCAGTACCAGACAGGGATCCGGCAATCAGCCCCAGCATTTT	CASTRQGSGNQPQHF
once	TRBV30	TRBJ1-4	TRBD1	TGTGCCTGTCATGGAGGGGGCAGGGTTGCTGAAAAACTGTTTTTT	CACHGGGRVAEKLFF
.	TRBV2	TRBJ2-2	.	TGTGCCAGCAGTGAAGTGAACTTCGGGGAGCTGTTTTTT	CASSEVNFGELFF
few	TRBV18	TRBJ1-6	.	TGTGCCAGCTCACCTAACAGGGTCGGCTCACCCCTCCACTTT	CASSPNRVGSPLHF
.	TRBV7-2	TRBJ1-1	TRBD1	TGTGCCAGCAGCTCCCGAGGGACAGGGGGAGGGACTGAAGCTTTCTTT	CASSSRGTGGGTEAFF
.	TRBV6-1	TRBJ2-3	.	TGTGCCAGCAGTGATGGGGCAGGGGGGACAGATACGCAGTATTTT	CASSDGAGGTDTQYF
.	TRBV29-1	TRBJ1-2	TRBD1	TGCAGCGTTGTGGGACAGCAAACTAACTATGGCTACACCTTC	CSVVGQQTNYGYTF
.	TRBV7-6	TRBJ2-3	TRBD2	TGTGCCAGCAGTGCCCGAGCGGGGGGGACCGGAGATACGCAGTATTTT	CASSARAGGTGDTQYF
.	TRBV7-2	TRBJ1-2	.	TGTGCCAGCAGCCCCGGGACACTAGCTAACTATGGCTACACCTTC	CASSPGTLANYGYTF
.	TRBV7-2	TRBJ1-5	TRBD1	TGTGCCAGCACCCCTAACATCGGACAGGGGGCCCAGCCCCAGCATTTT	CASTPNIGQGAQPQHF